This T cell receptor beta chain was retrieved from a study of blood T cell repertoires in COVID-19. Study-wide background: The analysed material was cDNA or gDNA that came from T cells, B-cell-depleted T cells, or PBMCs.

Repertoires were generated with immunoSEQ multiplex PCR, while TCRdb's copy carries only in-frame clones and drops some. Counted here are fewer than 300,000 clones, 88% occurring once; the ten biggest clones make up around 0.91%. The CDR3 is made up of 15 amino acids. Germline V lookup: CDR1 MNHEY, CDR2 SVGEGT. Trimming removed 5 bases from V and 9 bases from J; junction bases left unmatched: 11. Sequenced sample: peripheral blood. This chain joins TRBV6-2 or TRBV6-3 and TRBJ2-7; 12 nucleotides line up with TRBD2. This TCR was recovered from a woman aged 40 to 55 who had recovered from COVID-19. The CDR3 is CASSPRTSGTTGQYV. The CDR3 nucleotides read TGTGCCAGCAGTCCCCGGACTAGCGGGACGACCGGGCAGTACGTC.